This note documents a single T cell receptor (beta chain) sequence. Antigen: not known. From germline, CDR1 is ENHRY and CDR2 SYGVKD. The ends were cut back, 2 bases at V and 0 bases at J, with 7 bases in the middle. There are 14 residues in the CDR3. These data belong to a study of glioma-infiltrating T cells. Study findings and constraints: Non-neoplastic patients had below-expected tissue-blood divergence, while all gliomas exceeded expectation. CDR3 overlap between tissue and blood was very small.

Using RNA template, CDR3s of TCR alpha and beta were amplified with iRepertoire arm-PCR. Tissue mRNA or PBMC total RNA, roughly 85-450 ng, went into one-step reverse transcription and amplification. TCRdb passed the multiplex PCR reads through MiXCR, listing each CDR3 protein once. The sample has about 140,000 distinct CDR3 sequences; around 40% are singletons. This chain joins TRBV10-3 and TRBJ1-2; D is unclear. The sample comprised glioma tissue, nonneoplastic brain tissue, or PBMCs (not recorded which). The sequence was obtained from a human donor with low-grade glioma or glioblastoma, undergoing nonglioma brain surgery, or in good health (not recorded which). The CDR3 DNA follows: TGTGCCATCAGTGAGATAGGTGCTAACTATGGCTACACCTTC. Protein sequence: CAISEIGANYGYTF.